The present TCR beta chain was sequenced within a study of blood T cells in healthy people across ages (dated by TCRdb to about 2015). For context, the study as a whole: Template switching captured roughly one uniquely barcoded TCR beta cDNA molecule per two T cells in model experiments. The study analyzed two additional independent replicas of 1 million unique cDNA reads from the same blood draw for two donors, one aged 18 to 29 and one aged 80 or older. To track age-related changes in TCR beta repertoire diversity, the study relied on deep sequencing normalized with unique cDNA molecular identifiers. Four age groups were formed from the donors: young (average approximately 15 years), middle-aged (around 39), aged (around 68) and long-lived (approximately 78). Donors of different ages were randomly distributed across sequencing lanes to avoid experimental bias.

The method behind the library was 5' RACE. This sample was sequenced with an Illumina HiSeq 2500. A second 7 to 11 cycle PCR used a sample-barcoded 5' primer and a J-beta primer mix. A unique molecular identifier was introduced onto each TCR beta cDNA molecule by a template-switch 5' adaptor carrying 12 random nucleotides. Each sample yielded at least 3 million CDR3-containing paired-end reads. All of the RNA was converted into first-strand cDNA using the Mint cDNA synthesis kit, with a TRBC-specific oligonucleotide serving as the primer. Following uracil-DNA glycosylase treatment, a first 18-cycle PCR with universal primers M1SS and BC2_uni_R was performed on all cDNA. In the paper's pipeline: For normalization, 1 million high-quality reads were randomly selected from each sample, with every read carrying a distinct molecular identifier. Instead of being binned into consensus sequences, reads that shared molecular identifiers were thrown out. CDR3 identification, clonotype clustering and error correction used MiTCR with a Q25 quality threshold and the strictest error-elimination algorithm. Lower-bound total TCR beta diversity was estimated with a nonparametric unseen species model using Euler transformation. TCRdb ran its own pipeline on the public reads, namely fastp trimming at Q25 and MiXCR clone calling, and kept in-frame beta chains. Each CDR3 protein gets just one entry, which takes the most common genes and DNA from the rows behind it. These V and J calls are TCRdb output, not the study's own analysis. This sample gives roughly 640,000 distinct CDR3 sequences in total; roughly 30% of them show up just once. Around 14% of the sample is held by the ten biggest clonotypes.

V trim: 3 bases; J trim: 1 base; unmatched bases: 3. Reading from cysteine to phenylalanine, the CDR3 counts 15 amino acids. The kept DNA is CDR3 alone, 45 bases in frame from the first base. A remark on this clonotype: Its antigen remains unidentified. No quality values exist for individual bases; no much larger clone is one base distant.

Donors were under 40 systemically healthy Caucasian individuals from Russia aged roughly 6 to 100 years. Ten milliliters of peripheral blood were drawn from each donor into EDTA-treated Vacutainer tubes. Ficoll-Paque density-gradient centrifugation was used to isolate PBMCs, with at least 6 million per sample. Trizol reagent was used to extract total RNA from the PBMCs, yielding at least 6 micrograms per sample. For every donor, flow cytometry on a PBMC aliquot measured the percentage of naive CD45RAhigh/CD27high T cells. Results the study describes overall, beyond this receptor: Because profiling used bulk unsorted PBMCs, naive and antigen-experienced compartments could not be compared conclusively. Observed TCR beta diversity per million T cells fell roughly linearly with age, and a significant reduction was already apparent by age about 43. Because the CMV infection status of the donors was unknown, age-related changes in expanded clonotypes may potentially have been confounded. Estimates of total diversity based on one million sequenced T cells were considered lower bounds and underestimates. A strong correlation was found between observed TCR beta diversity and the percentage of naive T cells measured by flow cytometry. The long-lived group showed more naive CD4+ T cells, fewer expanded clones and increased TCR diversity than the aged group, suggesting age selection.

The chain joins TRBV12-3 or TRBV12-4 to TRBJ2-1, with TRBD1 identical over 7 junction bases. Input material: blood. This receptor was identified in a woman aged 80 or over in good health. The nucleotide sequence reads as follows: TGTGCCAGCAGTTTCAACAGGGGTTCCTACAATGAGCAGTTCTTC. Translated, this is CASSFNRGSYNEQFF.